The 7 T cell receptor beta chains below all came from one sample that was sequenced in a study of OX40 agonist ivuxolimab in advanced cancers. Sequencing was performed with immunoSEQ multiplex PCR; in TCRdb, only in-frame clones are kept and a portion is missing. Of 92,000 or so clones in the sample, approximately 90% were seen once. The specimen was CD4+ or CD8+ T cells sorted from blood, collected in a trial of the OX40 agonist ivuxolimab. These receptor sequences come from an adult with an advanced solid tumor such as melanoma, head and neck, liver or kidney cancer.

The CDR3 loop reads CASSGRDSSYEQYF. CDR3 nucleotides: TGTGCCAGCAGCGGCCGGGACAGCTCCTACGAGCAGTACTTC. V is TRBV21-1 and J is TRBJ2-7; TRBD1, the table's D call, lacks a check against the DNA. TRBV21-1 is assigned pseudogene status. The CDR3 is 14 amino acids.

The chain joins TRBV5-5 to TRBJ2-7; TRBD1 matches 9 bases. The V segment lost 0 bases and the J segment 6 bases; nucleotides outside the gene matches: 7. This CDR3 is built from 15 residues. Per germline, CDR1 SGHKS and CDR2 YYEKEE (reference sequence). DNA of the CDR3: TGTGCCAGCAGCTTGGGGGACAGGGTCTTAGGCGAGCAGTACTTC. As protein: CASSLGDRVLGEQYF.

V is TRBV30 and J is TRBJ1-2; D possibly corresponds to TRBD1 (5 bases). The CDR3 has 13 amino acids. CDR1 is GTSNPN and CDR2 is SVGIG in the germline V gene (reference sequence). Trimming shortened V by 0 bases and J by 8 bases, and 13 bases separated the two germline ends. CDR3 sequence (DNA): TGTGCCTGGAGTGTACAAGGGGACGGCGGCTACACCTTC. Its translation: CAWSVQGDGGYTF. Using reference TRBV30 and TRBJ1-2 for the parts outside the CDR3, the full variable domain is SQTIHQWPATLVQPVGSPLSLECTVEGTSNPNLYWYRQAAGRGLQLLFYSVGIGQISSEVPQNLSASRPQDRQFILSSKKLLLSDSGFYLCAWSVQGDGGYTFGSGTRLTVV.

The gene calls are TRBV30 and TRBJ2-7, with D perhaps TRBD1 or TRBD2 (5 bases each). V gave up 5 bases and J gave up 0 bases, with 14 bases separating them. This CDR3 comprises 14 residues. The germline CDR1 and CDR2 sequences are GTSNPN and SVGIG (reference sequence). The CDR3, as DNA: TGTGCCTGGGCAGAAGGGACGGCCTCCTACGAGCAGTACTTC. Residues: CAWAEGTASYEQYF.

CDR3 sequence (DNA): TGTGCCAGCAGTCCCCCCCGGGGACCCCTCCACTTT. Protein sequence: CASSPPRGPLHF. The chain employs TRBV28 and TRBJ1-6; D is uncertain. V dropped 5 bases and J dropped 12 bases, with 11 bases sitting between them. The germline CDR1 and CDR2 sequences are MDHEN and SYDVKM. The CDR3 has 12 residues.

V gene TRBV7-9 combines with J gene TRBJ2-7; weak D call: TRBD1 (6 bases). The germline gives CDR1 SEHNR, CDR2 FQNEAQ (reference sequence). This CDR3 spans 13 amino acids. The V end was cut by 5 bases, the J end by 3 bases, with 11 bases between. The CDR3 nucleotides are TGTGCCAGCAGCGACGACAGGTTCTACGAGCAGTACTTC. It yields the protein CASSDDRFYEQYF.

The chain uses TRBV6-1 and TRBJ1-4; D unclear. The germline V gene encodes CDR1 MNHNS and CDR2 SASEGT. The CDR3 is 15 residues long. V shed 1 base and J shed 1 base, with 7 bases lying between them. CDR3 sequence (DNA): TGTGCCAGCAGTGAAGTACTGAGAACTAATGAAAAACTGTTTTTT. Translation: CASSEVLRTNEKLFF.